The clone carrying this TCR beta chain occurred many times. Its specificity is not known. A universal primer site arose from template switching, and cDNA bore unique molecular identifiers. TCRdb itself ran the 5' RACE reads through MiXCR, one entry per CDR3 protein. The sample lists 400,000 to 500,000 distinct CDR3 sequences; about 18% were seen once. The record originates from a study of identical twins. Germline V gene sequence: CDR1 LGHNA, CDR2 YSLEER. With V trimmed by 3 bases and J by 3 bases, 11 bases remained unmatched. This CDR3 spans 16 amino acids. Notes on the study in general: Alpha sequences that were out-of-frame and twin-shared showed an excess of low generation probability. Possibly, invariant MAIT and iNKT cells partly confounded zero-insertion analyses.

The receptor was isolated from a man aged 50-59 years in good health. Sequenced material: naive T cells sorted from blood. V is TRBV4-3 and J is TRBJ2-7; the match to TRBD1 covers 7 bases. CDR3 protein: CASSHRQGVGRYEQYF. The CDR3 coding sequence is TGCGCCAGCAGCCACAGGCAGGGGGTGGGCCGCTACGAGCAGTACTTC.